The 17 T cell receptor beta chains below come from one sample, sequenced in a study of blood T cell repertoires in COVID-19. Repertoires were generated with immunoSEQ multiplex PCR, while TCRdb's copy carries only in-frame clones and drops some. Of 70,000 or so clones detected, about 88% appear once; the ten largest clones hold less than 4%. The sequenced material came from peripheral blood. These receptors were obtained from an older man with active COVID-19.

This clone was recorded only once. The chain has TRBV7-2 and TRBJ1-3, with 7 bases aligning to TRBD1. V lost 5 bases and J lost 0; bases outside the gene matches: 10. The CDR3 totals 17 residues. Looked up from germline, CDR1 is SGHTA and CDR2 is FQGNSA. The CDR3 DNA is TGTGCCAGCAGCCCCGGGACAGTAGGGACCTCTGGAAACACCATATATTTT. Amino acid sequence: CASSPGTVGTSGNTIYF.

This chain uses TRBV27 with TRBJ1-2; 7 nucleotides agree with TRBD1. CDR3 length equals 16 residues. CDR1 and CDR2 (germline): MNHEY, SMNVEV (reference sequence). J gave up 4 bases and V 3 bases, and 11 bases lay outside the gene matches. The CDR3 DNA follows: TGTGCCAGCAGTTTGGGACAGCGTAGTATGGGCTATGGCTACACCTTC. As protein: CASSLGQRSMGYGYTF.

CDR3 bases: TGCGCCAGCAGCTTGGTCCTAGCGGGAGGACAGCAGTACTTC. Translating it yields CASSLVLAGGQQYF. V gene TRBV5-1 combines with J gene TRBJ2-7; 11 nucleotides agree with TRBD2. In germline, CDR1 is SGHRS, CDR2 YFSETQ. The CDR3 has 14 amino acids. V was pared by 0 bases and J by 8 bases, with 4 bases of the junction left unmatched.

The sample holds one count of this clone. In DNA, the CDR3 is TGTGCCATCAGCCCAGAACCAAGGGAGGGCGGAAGTCAGCCCCAGCATTTT. It codes for CAISPEPREGGSQPQHF. The genes are TRBV10-3 and TRBJ1-5; no definite D call. The V gene's germline CDR1 is ENHRY and CDR2 SYGVKD. V was shortened by 6 bases and J by 6 bases, with 24 bases between the two germline ends. CDR3 length: 17 residues.

The chain combines TRBV25-1 with TRBJ1-1, with a weak D call TRBD1 (6 bases). The CDR3 sequence is 12 residues long. Trimming took off 4 bases at V and 4 bases at J, with 7 bases between the two ends. Germline V lookup: CDR1 MGHDK, CDR2 SYGVNS. DNA of the CDR3: TGTGCCAGCAGTGGGGGGCTCACTGAAGCTTTCTTT. Its translation: CASSGGLTEAFF.

The chain links TRBV5-1 to TRBJ2-7; D is undetermined. This CDR3 has 11 amino acids. Trimming removed 5 bases at V and 6 bases at J, with 9 bases between. The germline V gene has CDR1 SGHRS and CDR2 YFSETQ. Here the CDR3 reads CASSEVGEQYF. The CDR3 DNA reads TGCGCCAGCAGTGAGGTTGGCGAGCAGTACTTC.

The CDR3 DNA sequence: TGTGCCAGCAGCCAAGTGCTAGCGGGGTGGGGGACCCAGTACTTC. It codes for CASSQVLAGWGTQYF. This rearrangement joins TRBV3-1 (or the pseudogene TRBV3-2) to TRBJ2-5; TRBD2 matches 9 bases. Trimming at V came to 1 base and at J to 7 bases, leaving 7 bases not matched to a gene. CDR1 LGHDT and CDR2 YNNKEL come from the germline V gene (reference sequence). CDR3 length: 15 residues.

The genes are TRBV19 and TRBJ2-5, with 9 bases identical to TRBD2. The CDR3 has 16 residues. Germline CDR1 LNHDA, CDR2 SQIVND (reference sequence). Unmatched junction bases numbered 18, after V lost 10 bases and J lost 6 bases. For the CDR3, the DNA is TGTGCCACCGGGTTCGCTAGCGGGGCTGGGGGCAAGACCCAGTACTTC. Amino acids: CATGFASGAGGKTQYF.

This sequence joins TRBV24-1 and TRBJ1-5; D may be TRBD1 (5 bases). Trimming left V 7 bases short and J 9 bases short, with 12 bases between. The CDR3 is made up of 12 amino acids. From germline, CDR1 is KGHDR and CDR2 SFDVKD. In nucleotides, the CDR3 is TGTGCCACCAGCCCGGGGGGGAGGCCCCAGCATTTT. Translated: CATSPGGRPQHF.

The gene calls are TRBV19 and TRBJ2-3; 9 bases are shared with TRBD2. Per germline, CDR1 LNHDA and CDR2 SQIVND (reference sequence). V was pared by 3 bases and J by 5 bases, with 9 bases of the junction left unmatched. The length of the CDR3 is 16 residues. CDR3 amino acids: CASSIGLAGLGDTQYF. The CDR3 DNA is TGTGCCAGTAGTATTGGGCTAGCGGGACTTGGAGATACGCAGTATTTT.

This rearrangement joins TRBV18 to TRBJ2-1; TRBD2 aligns across 12 bases. V shed 1 base and J 7 bases; nucleotides not matched to a gene: 8. The CDR3 consists of 17 residues. Germline V lookup: CDR1 KGHSH, CDR2 LQKENI. DNA of the CDR3: TGTGCCAGCTCACCACTTCCCCCGGGGACTAGCGGGAATGAGCAGTTCTTC. Translated: CASSPLPPGTSGNEQFF.

The table lists this clone with a few counts. The J gene is TRBJ2-3, the V gene TRBV19, with 14 positions matching TRBD2. Germline V gene sequence: CDR1 LNHDA, CDR2 SQIVND (reference sequence). This CDR3 is built from 15 residues. The V gene end was trimmed by 10 bases and the J gene end by 3 bases; junction bases not matched to a gene: 6. As DNA, the CDR3 is TGTGCCACCGGGACTAGCGGGAGTAGGACAGATACGCAGTATTTT. Protein sequence: CATGTSGSRTDTQYF.

The chain employs TRBV18 and TRBJ1-5; 7 bases agree with TRBD1. The CDR3 runs 15 residues. CDR1 is KGHSH, CDR2 LQKENI, per germline. With 3 bases clipped from V and 1 base from J, the junction kept 3 bases outside the gene matches. This CDR3 is CASSPDRASNQPQHF. The CDR3 region has the DNA TGTGCCAGCTCACCCGACAGGGCAAGCAATCAGCCCCAGCATTTT. Using reference TRBV18 and TRBJ1-5 for the parts outside the CDR3, the full variable domain is NAGVMQNPRHLVRRRGQEARLRCSPMKGHSHVYWYRQLPEEGLKFMVYLQKENIIDESGMPKERFSAEFPKEGPSILRIQQVVRGDSAAYFCASSPDRASNQPQHFGDGTRLSIL.

The chain has TRBV7-2 and TRBJ2-4; D is unresolved. The CDR3 runs 11 residues. V dropped 2 bases and J dropped 8 bases, with 4 bases sitting between them. Germline-derived CDR1 and CDR2 are SGHTA and FQGNSA. CDR3 protein: CASSLRDIQYF. The CDR3 DNA reads TGTGCCAGCAGCTTACGGGACATTCAGTACTTC.

This clone was observed a handful of times. The chain is built from TRBV10-3 and TRBJ1-1; D is perhaps TRBD1 (5 bases). The germline gives CDR1 ENHRY, CDR2 SYGVKD. The CDR3 runs 15 residues. The germline V and J ends were trimmed by 5 bases and 5 bases, with 18 bases remaining between them. The CDR3 spells CAISPLSDGGTEAFF. The CDR3, as DNA: TGTGCCATCAGTCCACTCTCCGACGGGGGGACTGAAGCTTTCTTT.

This clone was observed a single time. J is TRBJ2-1 and V is TRBV14; no reliable D call. Trimming removed 0 bases from V and 0 bases from J, with 24 bases in between. The CDR3 length is 21 residues. Germline-derived CDR1 and CDR2 are SGHDN and FVKESK. The CDR3 region is CASSQDLMGSASPSSYNEQFF. DNA for the CDR3: TGTGCCAGCAGCCAAGATCTTATGGGTTCGGCTTCACCTAGCTCCTACAATGAGCAGTTCTTC. Complete variable domain (other parts from reference TRBV14 and TRBJ2-1): EAGVTQFPSHSVIEKGQTVTLRCDPISGHDNLYWYRRVMGKEIKFLLHFVKESKQDESGMPNNRFLAERTGGTYSTLKVQPAELEDSGVYFCASSQDLMGSASPSSYNEQFFGPGTRLTVL.

The rearrangement joins TRBV19 to TRBJ2-4, with TRBD2 matching 7 bases. CDR1 and CDR2 from the germline V gene are LNHDA and SQIVND (reference sequence). The CDR3 runs to 15 residues. After removal of 6 bases from V and 6 bases from J, the junction contained 11 bases not matched to a gene. The DNA of the CDR3 is TGTGCCAGTAGGCCCCCTGCGGGAGTGGGAAACATTCAGTACTTC. Protein product: CASRPPAGVGNIQYF.